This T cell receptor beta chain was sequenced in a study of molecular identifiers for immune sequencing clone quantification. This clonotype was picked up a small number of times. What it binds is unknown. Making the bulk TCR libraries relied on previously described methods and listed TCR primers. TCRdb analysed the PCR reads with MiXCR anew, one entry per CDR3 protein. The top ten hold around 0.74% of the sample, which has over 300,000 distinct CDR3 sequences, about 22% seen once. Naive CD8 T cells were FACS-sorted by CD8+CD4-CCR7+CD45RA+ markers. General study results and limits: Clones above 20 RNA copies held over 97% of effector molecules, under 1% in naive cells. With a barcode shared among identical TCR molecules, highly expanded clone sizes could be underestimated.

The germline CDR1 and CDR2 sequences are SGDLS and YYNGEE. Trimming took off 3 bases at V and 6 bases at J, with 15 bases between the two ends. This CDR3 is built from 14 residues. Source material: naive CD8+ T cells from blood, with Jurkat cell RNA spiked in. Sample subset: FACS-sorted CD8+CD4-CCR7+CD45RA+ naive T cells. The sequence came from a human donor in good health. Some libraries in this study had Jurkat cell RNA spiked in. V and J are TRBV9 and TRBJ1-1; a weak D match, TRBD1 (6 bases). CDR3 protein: CASSAGGGTPEAFF. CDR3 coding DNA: TGTGCCAGCAGCGCGGGAGGGGGGACCCCTGAAGCTTTCTTT.